A selection of T cell receptor beta chains follows, all from one sample in a study of cytomegalovirus exposure and HLA in healthy donors. Sequencing was performed with immunoSEQ multiplex PCR; in TCRdb, only in-frame clones are kept and a portion is missing. The data contain 220,000 or so clones, 75% to 95% of them singletons. The source material was PBMCs. The receptors stem from a woman under 30 in good health and CMV-seronegative. CDR3s include the opening cysteine and the closing phenylalanine or tryptophan. The order of the fields is CDR3 protein, CDR3 length, V gene, D gene. A D gene is named only where the DNA matches it firmly.

CDR3aa: CASRGPGLAGASAGELFF
len: 18
v_gene: TRBV2
d_gene: TRBD2

CDR3aa: CASSIQSSGIGYEQYF
len: 16
v_gene: TRBV19
d_gene: TRBD2

CDR3aa: CASTSGQNFYGYTF
len: 14
v_gene: TRBV7-9
d_gene: TRBD1

CDR3aa: CASSLRQGENEKLFF
len: 15
v_gene: TRBV5-4
d_gene: TRBD1

CDR3aa: CASSMAPGNGYTF
len: 13
v_gene: TRBV19
d_gene: -

CDR3aa: CASKTDRASDEQFF
len: 14
v_gene: TRBV5-1
d_gene: -

CDR3aa: CASSLVQGSHGYTF
len: 14
v_gene: TRBV5-4
d_gene: -

CDR3aa: CASRVPDRTNYGYTF
len: 15
v_gene: TRBV12-2
d_gene: -

CDR3aa: CASRPQTNRGRLEQYF
len: 16
v_gene: TRBV28
d_gene: TRBD1

CDR3aa: CSVGQLLMNTEAFF
len: 14
v_gene: TRBV29-1
d_gene: TRBD1

CDR3aa: CASSDSSTGRPYTF
len: 14
v_gene: TRBV6-1
d_gene: -

CDR3aa: CASSSRVGAITGELFF
len: 16
v_gene: TRBV5-4
d_gene: -

CDR3aa: CASSLGLAGGIYEQYF
len: 16
v_gene: TRBV11-2
d_gene: TRBD2

CDR3aa: CASSLAYFRTAADTEAFF
len: 18
v_gene: TRBV7-8
d_gene: -

CDR3aa: CASSLQIMNTEAFF
len: 14
v_gene: TRBV5-8
d_gene: -

CDR3aa: CSAELTDTQYF
len: 11
v_gene: TRBV29-1
d_gene: -

CDR3aa: CARTAGVSYNEQFF
len: 14
v_gene: TRBV30
d_gene: -

CDR3aa: CASSSWQGPDTQYF
len: 14
v_gene: TRBV11-2
d_gene: -

CDR3aa: CASSYRDGYEQYF
len: 13
v_gene: TRBV19
d_gene: -

CDR3aa: CASSGVSDIQYF
len: 12
v_gene: TRBV19
d_gene: -

CDR3aa: CASSMVAGPNTEAFF
len: 15
v_gene: TRBV19
d_gene: -

CDR3aa: CASSLELAGDYNEQFF
len: 16
v_gene: TRBV5-6
d_gene: TRBD2

CDR3aa: CASSTAGQGKPQHF
len: 14
v_gene: TRBV2
d_gene: TRBD1

CDR3aa: CASSGGVRNEQYF
len: 13
v_gene: TRBV28
d_gene: TRBD2